These T cell receptor beta chains were read from a single sample in a study of T cell responses to AZD1222 COVID-19 vaccine. Measured with immunoSEQ multiplex PCR; TCRdb has only the in-frame clones, and not every one. In the table there are roughly 270,000 clones, 85% to 95% of which are singletons. Sequences were derived from peripheral blood, sampled 28 days after the second AZD1222 dose. The receptors come from an adult who received the AZD1222 COVID-19 vaccine. CDR3s include the opening cysteine and the closing phenylalanine or tryptophan. Fields, in order: J gene, CDR3 length, V gene, clone size, D gene, CDR3 protein, CDR3 DNA. A D gene is named only where the DNA matches it firmly. Clone size is not always given. Where it is, it says once, few, many or a class for expanded clones.

J: TRBJ2-5; length: 13; V: TRBV7-2; size: -; D: -; CDR3: CASARGNQETQYF; DNA: TGTGCCAGCGCCCGTGGTAACCAAGAGACCCAGTACTTC
J: TRBJ2-5; length: 16; V: TRBV9; size: -; D: -; CDR3: CASSPPRRGDWETQYF; DNA: TGTGCCAGCAGCCCGCCTCGGAGGGGAGATTGGGAGACCCAGTACTTC
J: TRBJ1-5; length: 14; V: TRBV6-2/TRBV6-3; size: once; D: TRBD1; CDR3: CASSRGTVNQPQHF; DNA: TGTGCCAGCAGCCGAGGGACAGTCAATCAGCCCCAGCATTTT
J: TRBJ2-2; length: 12; V: TRBV29-1; size: -; D: -; CDR3: CSVWANTGELFF; DNA: TGCAGCGTTTGGGCGAACACCGGGGAGCTGTTTTTT
J: TRBJ1-2; length: 14; V: TRBV6-5; size: -; D: -; CDR3: CASSYRDPWRGYTF; DNA: TGTGCCAGCAGCTACCGGGACCCCTGGCGAGGCTACACCTTC
J: TRBJ1-3; length: 15; V: TRBV6-5; size: -; D: -; CDR3: CASSPFRESGNTIYF; DNA: TGTGCCAGCTCCCCCTTCCGGGAATCTGGAAACACCATATATTTT
J: TRBJ2-1; length: 16; V: TRBV9; size: -; D: -; CDR3: CASSVLSGSSYNEQFF; DNA: TGTGCCAGCAGCGTATTGTCGGGGAGCTCCTACAATGAGCAGTTCTTC
J: TRBJ2-4; length: 13; V: TRBV5-6; size: -; D: -; CDR3: CASSPGTEGIQYF; DNA: TGTGCCAGCAGCCCAGGGACTGAAGGCATTCAGTACTTC
J: TRBJ2-2; length: 15; V: TRBV6-5; size: once; D: -; CDR3: CASSYSFLRTGELFF; DNA: TGTGCCAGCAGTTACAGTTTCCTACGAACCGGGGAGCTGTTTTTT
J: TRBJ1-5; length: 16; V: TRBV28; size: -; D: TRBD1; CDR3: CASRDTPGTGYQPQHF; DNA: TGTGCCAGCAGAGACACCCCCGGGACAGGGTATCAGCCCCAGCATTTT
J: TRBJ2-1; length: 15; V: TRBV5-8; size: -; D: -; CDR3: CASSLGGVPYNEQFF; DNA: TGTGCCAGCAGCTTGGGGGGGGTCCCCTACAATGAGCAGTTCTTC
J: TRBJ2-5; length: 13; V: TRBV7-9; size: -; D: -; CDR3: CASSGLALETQYF; DNA: TGTGCCAGCAGCGGCCTAGCGTTGGAGACCCAGTACTTC
J: TRBJ2-1; length: 12; V: TRBV27; size: -; D: -; CDR3: CASSLGPGKQFF; DNA: TGTGCCAGCAGTTTGGGCCCGGGTAAGCAGTTCTTC
J: TRBJ1-4; length: 14; V: TRBV2; size: -; D: -; CDR3: CASSLDGGNEKLFF; DNA: TGTGCCAGCAGTCTAGACGGGGGTAATGAAAAACTGTTTTTT
J: TRBJ1-6; length: 13; V: TRBV28; size: -; D: -; CDR3: CASSLRMNSPLHF; DNA: TGTGCCAGCAGTCTGCGGATGAATTCACCCCTCCACTTT
J: TRBJ1-2; length: 11; V: TRBV28; size: -; D: -; CDR3: CASSSHYGYTF; DNA: TGTGCCAGCAGTTCACACTATGGCTACACCTTC
J: TRBJ2-2; length: 12; V: TRBV2; size: -; D: -; CDR3: CATRGNTGELFF; DNA: TGTGCCACCAGGGGGAACACCGGGGAGCTGTTTTTT
J: TRBJ2-1; length: 15; V: TRBV10-3; size: -; D: -; CDR3: CAIRGSGQGGNEQFF; DNA: TGTGCCATCAGAGGTAGCGGCCAGGGGGGAAATGAGCAGTTCTTC
J: TRBJ2-7; length: 14; V: TRBV5-1; size: -; D: -; CDR3: CASSLEWISYEQYF; DNA: TGCGCCAGCAGCTTGGAATGGATTTCCTACGAGCAGTACTTC
J: TRBJ1-2; length: 12; V: TRBV6-1; size: -; D: -; CDR3: CASSDRVHGYTF; DNA: TGTGCCAGCAGTGATAGGGTACATGGCTACACCTTC
J: TRBJ1-2; length: 14; V: TRBV4-2; size: -; D: -; CDR3: CASSPGGTGNGYTF; DNA: TGTGCCAGCAGCCCCGGGGGGACCGGGAATGGCTACACCTTC
J: TRBJ2-4; length: 14; V: TRBV7-9; size: -; D: -; CDR3: CASSPPGTGAIQYF; DNA: TGTGCCAGCAGCCCCCCCGGGACTGGGGCCATTCAGTACTTC